Each of the 20 T cell receptor beta chains below was sequenced from the same sample in a study of blood T cell repertoires in COVID-19. Data came from immunoSEQ multiplex PCR; TCRdb stores just in-frame clones and leaves some out. The sample consists of 400,000 to 550,000 clones, roughly 85% of them appearing once. The sample consisted of PBMCs or T cells enriched from blood (not recorded which). Source of these receptors: a woman between 18 and 29 years old with acute COVID-19.

This chain links TRBV7-2 with TRBJ1-2; 7 nucleotides agree with TRBD1. Trimming cost V 2 bases and J 1 base; bases outside gene matches: 7. The CDR3 runs to 16 residues. Germline V CDR1 and CDR2: SGHTA, FQGNSA. The CDR3 protein is CASSLISRGLNYGYTF. The CDR3 DNA follows: TGTGCCAGCAGCTTAATATCTAGGGGGCTTAACTATGGCTACACCTTC.

V usage is TRBV7-2 and J usage is TRBJ2-1; TRBD2 might be the D (6 bases). CDR1 and CDR2 from the germline V gene are SGHTA and FQGNSA. The CDR3 runs 13 residues. Between the trimmed V and J ends, which lost 5 bases and 9 bases, there was a span of 14 bases. CDR3 residues: CASSLQTRGEQFF. The CDR3 DNA sequence: TGTGCCAGCAGCCTCCAGACTAGGGGTGAGCAGTTCTTC.

V and J are TRBV6-2 or TRBV6-3 and TRBJ1-5; the D gene is possibly TRBD1 (6 bases). V lost 6 bases and J 2 bases, leaving 11 bases between the germline ends. Germline CDR1 is MNHEY and CDR2 is SVGEGT. The CDR3 extends over 14 amino acids. The CDR3 DNA reads TGTGCCAGCAGCAGACAGGCCGGCAATCAGCCCCAGCATTTT. Amino acids: CASSRQAGNQPQHF.

This clone was counted at least ten times. The V and J genes are TRBV9 and TRBJ1-6; no clear D. Looked up from germline, CDR1 is SGDLS and CDR2 is YYNGEE. The CDR3 has 15 amino acids. Between the trimmed V and J ends, which lost 0 bases and 7 bases, there was a span of 11 bases. For the CDR3, the DNA is TGTGCCAGCAGCGTAGGAGTTCAGGCGAATTCACCCCTCCACTTT. Translated: CASSVGVQANSPLHF. The complete variable domain, with remaining parts taken from reference TRBV9 and TRBJ1-6, reads DSGVTQTPKHLITATGQRVTLRCSPRSGDLSVYWYQQSLDQGLQFLIQYYNGEERAKGNILERFSAQQFPDLHSELNLSSLELGDSALYFCASSVGVQANSPLHFGNGTRLTVT.

The chain recombines TRBV7-3 with TRBJ2-3; D is undetermined. The CDR3 runs 15 residues. V was trimmed by 4 bases and J by 0 bases, leaving 11 bases between them. Per germline, CDR1 SGHTA and CDR2 FQGTGA. The CDR3 DNA follows: TGTGCCAGCAGCTCGAGCCCCCATAGCACAGATACGCAGTATTTT. This encodes CASSSSPHSTDTQYF.

The gene calls are TRBV4-3 and TRBJ2-7, with TRBD2 matching 7 bases. Germline trimming cut 1 base from V and 3 bases from J; bases unmatched to any gene: 3. The CDR3 is 14 residues long. In germline, CDR1 is LGHNA, CDR2 YSLEER. CDR3 region: CASSQAPSGYEQYF. CDR3 in DNA: TGCGCCAGCAGCCAAGCCCCTAGCGGCTACGAGCAGTACTTC.

The rearrangement links TRBV7-9 to TRBJ1-4; 7 nucleotides match TRBD1. This CDR3 contains 13 residues. Trimming cost V 10 bases and J 5 bases; bases outside gene matches: 7. Germline CDR1 reads SEHNR; CDR2 reads FQNEAQ (reference sequence). In DNA form, the CDR3 reads TGTGCCATCACCACGGGACAGAATGAAAAACTGTTTTTT. Amino acid sequence: CAITTGQNEKLFF.

This clone was seen just once. CDR3 sequence (DNA): TGTGCCAGCTCACCGAAGACCGGGTCGGGAGACACCATATATTTT. Amino acid sequence: CASSPKTGSGDTIYF. V gene TRBV18 combines with J gene TRBJ1-3; D gene uncertain. CDR1 and CDR2 (germline): KGHSH, LQKENI. CDR3 length: 15 amino acids. Deletions cut 3 bases from V and 8 bases from J, with 17 bases between.

The chain has TRBV29-1 and TRBJ1-2; D may be TRBD1 (6 bases). The CDR3 spans 13 residues. V was shortened by 5 bases and J by 3 bases, with 13 bases between the two germline ends. CDR1 SQVTM and CDR2 ANQGSEA come from the germline V gene. CDR3 DNA sequence: TGCAGCGTTAGTGGACAGACGGACTATGGCTACACCTTC. Encoded protein: CSVSGQTDYGYTF.

The chain recombines TRBV19 with TRBJ1-5; possible D gene TRBD1, 6 bases. V lost 5 bases to trimming and J lost 7 bases, with 12 bases between them. Germline assignment: CDR1 LNHDA and CDR2 SQIVND (reference sequence). The CDR3 contains 13 residues. This CDR3 reads CASSSAGVQPQHF. The CDR3 coding sequence is TGTGCCAGTAGTTCCGCAGGGGTACAGCCCCAGCATTTT. The full variable domain, rest sourced from reference TRBV19 and TRBJ1-5, is DGGITQSPKYLFRKEGQNVTLSCEQNLNHDAMYWYRQDPGQGLRLIYYSQIVNDFQKGDIAEGYSVSREKKESFPLTVTSAQKNPTAFYLCASSSAGVQPQHFGDGTRLSIL.

This clone was seen a few times. The chain has TRBV7-9 and TRBJ1-5, with D unresolved. V gave up 7 bases and J gave up 7 bases, with 14 bases separating them. Per the germline V gene, CDR1 is SEHNR and CDR2 is FQNEAQ (reference sequence). The CDR3 loop spans 13 amino acids. The CDR3 nucleotides read TGTGCCAGCACCGGTTCGGGGTCCCAGCCCCAGCATTTT. The encoded protein is CASTGSGSQPQHF.

This chain connects TRBV7-9 to TRBJ1-5, with D unresolved. CDR3 length: 13 amino acids. The V end was cut by 1 base, the J end by 4 bases, with 5 bases between. From germline, CDR1 is SEHNR and CDR2 FQNEAQ (reference sequence). CDR3 DNA: TGTGCCAGCAGCTTAGACTTAAATCAGCCCCAGCATTTT. Translating gives CASSLDLNQPQHF.

This sequence joins TRBV6-2 or TRBV6-3 and TRBJ2-2, with TRBD1 identical over 7 bases. The V gene's germline CDR1 is MNHEY and CDR2 SVGEGT. The V segment lost 4 bases and the J segment 0 bases; nucleotides outside the gene matches: 2. This CDR3 has 15 amino acids. The CDR3 DNA sequence: TGTGCCAGCAGTTCCGGGACAGCGAACACCGGGGAGCTGTTTTTT. This sequence encodes CASSSGTANTGELFF.

V gene TRBV6-5 combines with J gene TRBJ2-1; TRBD2 agrees at 11 bases. The CDR3 runs to 16 residues. Per the germline V gene, CDR1 is MNHEY and CDR2 is SVGAGI. V gave up 2 bases and J gave up 9 bases; unmatched junction bases: 9. The CDR3 protein is CASSYPRIAGGTEQFF. CDR3 DNA sequence: TGTGCCAGCAGTTACCCCCGGATAGCGGGGGGGACTGAGCAGTTCTTC.

The rearrangement links TRBV5-1 to TRBJ2-7; the D gene is possibly TRBD1 (7 bases). Germline CDR1 reads SGHRS; CDR2 reads YFSETQ. The CDR3 extends over 12 amino acids. V gave up 7 bases and J gave up 3 bases, with 11 bases separating them. In DNA, the CDR3 is TGCGCCAGCGGAGGGGACAGCTACGAGCAGTACTTC. It is translated as CASGGDSYEQYF.

On this clone itself: Additional DNA sequences in this sample encode the identical CDR3. The chain combines TRBV11-2 with TRBJ1-2; no firm D call. Between the trimmed V and J ends, which lost 0 bases and 3 bases, there was a span of 5 bases. Germline V gene lookup returns CDR1 SGHAT and CDR2 FQNNGV. The CDR3 loop spans 13 amino acids. CDR3 nucleotide sequence: TGTGCCAGCAGCTTAGATCGGGACTATGGCTACACCTTC. Translating gives CASSLDRDYGYTF.

The chain uses TRBV6-5 and TRBJ2-7; 8 positions agree with TRBD2. The CDR3 loop spans 14 amino acids. V was pared by 2 bases and J by 6 bases, with 6 bases of the junction left unmatched. Germline CDR1 reads MNHEY; CDR2 reads SVGAGI. The CDR3 coding sequence is TGTGCCAGCAGTTACGGTACGGGAGGGGGCGAGCAGTACTTC. Protein sequence: CASSYGTGGGEQYF.

The chain recombines TRBV30 with TRBJ2-1, with a tentative D call TRBD2 (6 bases). V lost 2 bases and J lost 4, with 9 bases in between. CDR1 GTSNPN and CDR2 SVGIG come from the germline V gene (reference sequence). This CDR3 contains 13 residues. Here the CDR3 DNA reads TGTGCCTGGAGTTTACTAGCATACAATGAGCAGTTCTTC. Its protein is CAWSLLAYNEQFF.

DNA of the CDR3: TGTGCCTGGAGTGCGATCCGGGACAGGACCGTGCAACTGTTTTTT. This sequence encodes CAWSAIRDRTVQLFF. The V and J genes are TRBV30 and TRBJ1-4, with 8 bases fitting TRBD1. This CDR3 has 15 amino acids. The V gene's germline CDR1 is GTSNPN and CDR2 SVGIG (reference sequence). With V trimmed by 1 base and J by 12 bases, 13 bases remained unmatched.

This clone was seen a single time. The CDR3 DNA is TGCGCCAGCAGCTTTATGGGACAGGGGGAGACCCAGTACTTC. This gives the protein CASSFMGQGETQYF. The J gene is TRBJ2-5, the V gene TRBV5-1; 10 nucleotides line up with TRBD1. The J segment lost 5 bases and the V segment lost 2 bases, leaving 3 bases of the junction unmatched. The CDR3 contains 14 residues. The germline V gene encodes CDR1 SGHRS and CDR2 YFSETQ.